A selection of T cell receptor beta chains follows, all from one sample in a study of blood T cell repertoires in COVID-19. The repertoire was sequenced with immunoSEQ multiplex PCR; TCRdb's copy has only in-frame clones and lacks some. The sample yields some 160,000 clones, around 87% seen once. The sample comprised peripheral blood. The receptor source for this set is a woman older than 75 with COVID-19, enrolled during active disease. The CDR3 runs from the conserved cysteine through the conserved F or W. Each record gives: V gene, J gene, D gene, clone size, CDR3 DNA, CDR3 protein. The D gene is left open where the match is weak. Rows may omit the clone size; those that give it use once, few, many or a size class.

>TRBV7-2|TRBJ2-1|NA|few
TGTGCCAGCAGCTTAGAGCGCCTCTCCTACAATGAGCAGTTCTTC
CASSLERLSYNEQFF
>TRBV2|TRBJ1-3|TRBD1|NA
TGTGCCAGCAGTTACACCCTGGGACAGGGAAGCACCATATATTTT
CASSYTLGQGSTIYF
>TRBV24-1|TRBJ2-3|TRBD2|NA
TGTGCCACCAGTGAAAGCGGGAGTAGCACAGATACGCAGTATTTT
CATSESGSSTDTQYF
>TRBV28|TRBJ1-2|TRBD1|NA
TGTGCCAGCCGAACCGCCGGGACAGCACTCTATGGCTACACCTTC
CASRTAGTALYGYTF
>TRBV12-3/TRBV12-4|TRBJ2-3|TRBD2|NA
TGTGCCAGCAGTTTCCTTAGCGGGAATACGCAGTATTTT
CASSFLSGNTQYF
>TRBV28|TRBJ1-1|TRBD1|once
TGTGCCAGCAGTTTCCCACAGGGGGCAAGGGGGAACACTGAAGCTTTCTTT
CASSFPQGARGNTEAFF
>TRBV7-2|TRBJ1-2|NA|NA
TGTGCCAGCAGCTTAGTTGGTGGGGCGCGCCAAACTACGGGTGGCTACACCTTC
CASSLVGGARQTTGGYTF
>TRBV19|TRBJ2-5|TRBD1|NA
TGTGCCAGTAGCCCGGGACAGCTACAAGAGACCCAGTACTTC
CASSPGQLQETQYF
>TRBV19|TRBJ2-7|NA|NA
TGTGCCAGTAGCAACCTCCTTAGCCCCTACGAGCAGTACTTC
CASSNLLSPYEQYF
>TRBV7-2|TRBJ2-3|NA|NA
TGTGCCAGCAAAACCGGGACTAGCACAGATACGCAGTATTTT
CASKTGTSTDTQYF
>TRBV7-2|TRBJ1-5|NA|NA
TGTGCCAGCAGCTTATCTTCCCAGCCCCAGCATTTT
CASSLSSQPQHF
>TRBV5-6|TRBJ2-5|TRBD1|NA
TGTGCCAGCAGCTTCGGACAGGGCCAAGAGACCCAGTACTTC
CASSFGQGQETQYF
>TRBV9|TRBJ2-2|NA|NA
TGTGCCAGCAGCCCCCGGAGTGACACCGGGGAGCTGTTTTTT
CASSPRSDTGELFF
>TRBV5-1|TRBJ1-1|TRBD1|NA
TGCGCCAGCAGCTTGGCGGCAGGGGGCATAACTGAAGCTTTCTTT
CASSLAAGGITEAFF
>TRBV4-1|TRBJ1-2|NA|NA
TGCGCCAGCAGCCAAGATCAAGCCTTCTATGGCTACACCTTC
CASSQDQAFYGYTF
>TRBV4-2|TRBJ1-1|NA|NA
TGTGCCAGCAGCCGCCAGCGGGACACTGAAGCTTTCTTT
CASSRQRDTEAFF
>TRBV6-5|TRBJ2-5|TRBD2|few
TGTGCCAGCAGACTAGCGGTTCGAGAGACCCAGTACTTC
CASRLAVRETQYF
>TRBV6-5|TRBJ1-5|NA|NA
TGTGCCAGCACACCCCGGGTGGAGCAGCCCCAGCATTTT
CASTPRVEQPQHF
>TRBV28|TRBJ1-6|TRBD1|NA
TGTGCCAGCAGCCTAGGACAGGGGGGGTTCCGATCAGGTTCACCCCTCCACTTT
CASSLGQGGFRSGSPLHF
>TRBV5-1|TRBJ1-1|NA|NA
TGCGCCAGCAGCTTGGACAGTTTGAACACTGAAGCTTTCTTT
CASSLDSLNTEAFF
>TRBV19|TRBJ2-5|NA|NA
TGTGCCAGTAGTATCAGGGTCCAGGGTACGGAGACCCAGTACTTC
CASSIRVQGTETQYF
>TRBV7-9|TRBJ2-7|NA|NA
TGTGCCAGCAGCTTAGACAGCCGCTACGAGCAGTACTTC
CASSLDSRYEQYF
>TRBV5-6|TRBJ1-2|NA|NA
TGTGCCAGCAGCTTGGGGTACAGGGTCTCTGGCTACACCTTC
CASSLGYRVSGYTF
>TRBV5-6|TRBJ1-6|NA|NA
TGTGCCAGCAGCCTAGACAATTCACCCCTCCACTTT
CASSLDNSPLHF
>TRBV28|TRBJ2-6|NA|NA
TGTGCCAGCAGACATTCGAGACTTACCTACTCTGGGGCCAACGTCCTGACTTTC
CASRHSRLTYSGANVLTF
>TRBV15|TRBJ1-2|TRBD1|NA
TGTGCCACCAGCAGAAGCGACAGGGGGGAGGGCTACACCTTC
CATSRSDRGEGYTF
>TRBV7-2|TRBJ2-3|TRBD2|NA
TGTGCCAGCAGCCGGATAGCGGGAGCAGATACGCAGTATTTT
CASSRIAGADTQYF
>TRBV6-6|TRBJ1-5|TRBD1|once
TGTGCCGGACGACAGGGGCCCAGCAATCAGCCCCAGCATTTT
CAGRQGPSNQPQHF
>TRBV2|TRBJ2-3|TRBD2|once
TGTGCCAGCAGTGTAGCTAGCGGGAGTACAGATACGCAGTATTTT
CASSVASGSTDTQYF
>TRBV10-3|TRBJ2-3|TRBD2|NA
TGTGCCATCAGTGAGTCGTCGGGGGGGTCGTACACAGATACGCAGTATTTT
CAISESSGGSYTDTQYF
>TRBV7-3|TRBJ1-1|TRBD1|NA
TGTGCCAGCAGCCCGGGACAGGGACGTTTCACTGAAGCTTTCTTT
CASSPGQGRFTEAFF
>TRBV20-1|TRBJ1-1|NA|NA
TGCAGTGCTGGGGCAGATAAAGCTTTCTTT
CSAGADKAFF
>TRBV7-8|TRBJ2-2|NA|NA
TGTGCCAGCAGCCCCGATAGAGCGAACACCGGGGAGCTGTTTTTT
CASSPDRANTGELFF
>TRBV12-3/TRBV12-4|TRBJ2-1|NA|NA
TGTGCCAGCAGTTTATCGGTCCCAGAGCAGTTCTTC
CASSLSVPEQFF
>TRBV7-3|TRBJ2-1|NA|NA
TGTGCCAGCAGTAAGGACTCGAGCTCCTACAATGAGCAGTTCTTC
CASSKDSSSYNEQFF
>TRBV10-3|TRBJ2-1|TRBD2|few
TGTGCCATGACTAGCGGGACTGACAATGAGCAGTTCTTC
CAMTSGTDNEQFF
>TRBV7-9|TRBJ2-1|TRBD2|few
TGTGCCAGCAGCCCCCCTTATCGACTAGCGGGAGTAGGAGAGCAGTTCTTC
CASSPPYRLAGVGEQFF
>TRBV7-2|TRBJ2-1|TRBD2|NA
TGTGCCAGCAGCTTAGTTCCAGCGGGAGGGTACAATGAGCAGTTCTTC
CASSLVPAGGYNEQFF
>TRBV7-4|TRBJ1-4|NA|NA
TGTGCCAGCAGGCCTAAGTCACACAGGGATTCTAATGAAAAACTGTTTTTT
CASRPKSHRDSNEKLFF
>TRBV18|TRBJ2-6|TRBD2|NA
TGTGCCAGCCGTGTTAGCGGGAGGACCTCTGGGGCCAACGTCCTGACTTTC
CASRVSGRTSGANVLTF
>TRBV24-1|TRBJ1-1|NA|few
TGTGCCACCAGTGGGGCAGGGGAAAACACTGAAGCTTTCTTT
CATSGAGENTEAFF
>TRBV3-1/TRBV3-2|TRBJ2-1|NA|NA
TGTGCCAGCAGCCAACCAGGGTCCTACAATGAGCAGTTCTTC
CASSQPGSYNEQFF
>TRBV28|TRBJ1-1|TRBD1|NA
TGTGCCACTGACCGGGACAGGGGGCTGGGGACTGAAGCTTTCTTT
CATDRDRGLGTEAFF
>TRBV28|TRBJ1-2|NA|NA
TGTGCCAGCAGTTTGGGGGCCCAAAACTATGGCTACACCTTC
CASSLGAQNYGYTF
>TRBV27|TRBJ2-7|NA|NA
TGTGCCAGCAGTTTATCGTCAAGGGGGAGCTCCTACGAGCAGTACTTC
CASSLSSRGSSYEQYF
>TRBV19|TRBJ2-7|NA|NA
TGTGCCAGTAGTCCCAGGGGTGGCGAGCAGTACTTC
CASSPRGGEQYF